This T cell receptor beta chain originates from a study of T and B cells in COVID-19 patients. Turning to the study itself: Of some 20 active-infection patients, roughly 18 carried comorbidities linked to unfavorable COVID-19 outcome. Findings and limits, study-wide: Patients with COVID-19 reportedly showed strongly skewed T cell receptor beta variable and joining gene usage.

The CDR3 is 11 residues long. The germline CDR1 and CDR2 sequences are SGHTA and FQGTGA. V gave up 2 bases and J gave up 7 bases, with 6 bases separating them. About this clonotype: Its antigen is not known.

Blood genomic DNA input for TRB amplification was roughly 220-500 ng. BIOMED2 TRB-A/B primer pools were used in multiplex TRB PCR. TCRdb processed the multiplex PCR reads anew with MiXCR; each CDR3 protein has one entry. In the table there are approximately 5,500 distinct CDR3 sequences, less than 25% of which are singletons. This receptor was identified in a human donor with active COVID-19. The chain employs TRBV7-3 and TRBJ2-7; D ambiguous. Sequencing was carried out using blood. CDR3 in DNA: TGTGCCAGCAGCTTATTTGGGGAGCAGTACTTC. This encodes CASSLFGEQYF.